These T cell receptor beta chains were read from a single sample in a study of cytomegalovirus exposure and HLA in healthy donors. Clones were sequenced by immunoSEQ multiplex PCR, and TCRdb holds only the in-frame ones, with some missing. Of roughly 200,000 clones listed, about 85% are singletons. The sample was PBMCs. These TCRs come from a boy younger than 10 in good health and CMV-seronegative. CDR3s include the opening cysteine and the closing phenylalanine or tryptophan. A D gene is named only where the DNA matches it firmly. Clone sizes are given selectively: once, few, many, or a class where the clone is expanded.

J,size,D,V,CDR3,DNA
TRBJ1-3,.,TRBD1,TRBV10-3,CATSQGNGNTIYF,TGTGCCACCTCACAGGGGAACGGAAACACCATATATTTT
TRBJ1-1,few,.,TRBV6-1,CASSWKGESFF,TGTGCCAGCAGTTGGAAGGGGGAGTCTTTCTTT
TRBJ1-5,.,.,TRBV19,CASSRQVNQPQHF,TGTGCCAGTTCCCGACAGGTCAATCAGCCCCAGCATTTT
TRBJ2-1,.,TRBD2,TRBV5-1,CASSLTSGGFYEQFF,TGCGCCAGCAGCCTGACTAGCGGGGGATTCTATGAGCAGTTCTTC
TRBJ2-2,.,.,TRBV7-9,CASSPRGQLAGELFF,TGTGCCAGCAGCCCCAGAGGGCAGTTGGCCGGGGAGCTGTTTTTT
TRBJ2-7,.,.,TRBV7-9,CASSLAGSSYEQYF,TGTGCCAGCAGCTTGGCGGGGAGCTCCTACGAGCAGTACTTC
TRBJ1-1,.,.,TRBV15,CATSRDLPNTEAFF,TGTGCCACCAGCAGAGATCTTCCGAACACTGAAGCTTTCTTT
TRBJ1-5,.,.,TRBV12-5,CASALGSQPQHF,TGTGCTAGTGCCCTTGGGAGTCAGCCCCAGCATTTT
TRBJ1-1,.,TRBD1,TRBV6-5,CASSYSTGVTEAFF,TGTGCCAGCAGTTATTCGACAGGGGTAACTGAAGCTTTCTTT
TRBJ2-2,.,TRBD1,TRBV27,CANRPGTGGTVELFF,TGTGCCAACCGACCCGGGACAGGGGGCACCGTGGAGCTGTTTTTT
TRBJ1-2,.,TRBD1,TRBV7-2,CASSLGPGTGFYGYTF,TGTGCCAGCAGCCTAGGTCCCGGGACAGGTTTCTATGGCTACACCTTC
TRBJ2-2,.,TRBD2,TRBV19,CASSLAGGELTGELFF,TGTGCCAGTAGTCTAGCGGGAGGGGAACTCACCGGGGAGCTGTTTTTT
TRBJ2-7,few,TRBD1,TRBV5-1,CASSSGTGRYEQYF,TGCGCCAGCAGTTCCGGGACAGGGCGATACGAGCAGTACTTC
TRBJ1-5,.,.,TRBV28,CAKGPGNQPQHF,TGTGCCAAGGGGCCAGGCAATCAGCCCCAGCATTTT
TRBJ2-7,once,.,TRBV4-1,CASMGHTYEQYF,TGCGCCAGCATGGGACATACCTACGAGCAGTACTTC
TRBJ1-5,.,.,TRBV2,CASSEKGISNQPQHF,TGTGCCAGCAGTGAAAAGGGGATTAGCAATCAGCCCCAGCATTTT
TRBJ2-3,.,TRBD2,TRBV5-4,CASSLELAGYTQYF,TGTGCCAGCAGCTTGGAACTAGCGGGGTATACGCAGTATTTT
TRBJ2-2,.,.,TRBV4-1,CASSHDGATANTGELFF,TGCGCCAGCAGCCATGATGGGGCAACAGCAAACACCGGGGAGCTGTTTTTT
TRBJ2-2,.,.,TRBV5-1,CASSRSHTGELFF,TGCGCCAGCAGCCGCTCTCACACCGGGGAGCTGTTTTTT
TRBJ2-3,.,TRBD2,TRBV13,CASSGYRRTSGRRYTDTQYF,TGTGCCAGCAGCGGCTATAGGCGGACTAGCGGGAGAAGATACACAGATACGCAGTATTTT
TRBJ2-7,.,.,TRBV4-1,CASSQDRGREQYF,TGCGCCAGCAGCCAAGACAGGGGACGCGAGCAGTACTTC
TRBJ1-4,.,.,TRBV28,CASTESGQRGKLFF,TGTGCCAGCACCGAGTCCGGACAGCGGGGAAAACTGTTTTTT
TRBJ1-4,.,TRBD1,TRBV7-9,CSSSPGTGGVFNEKLFF,TGTTCCAGCAGCCCCGGGACAGGGGGCGTTTTTAATGAAAAACTGTTTTTT
TRBJ2-3,.,.,TRBV28,CASSTPDPLTDKYF,TGTGCCAGCAGTACACCGGACCCTCTTACGGACAAGTATTTT
TRBJ2-1,few,.,TRBV6-1,CASSARVNEQFF,TGTGCCAGCAGTGCCAGGGTTAATGAGCAGTTCTTC
TRBJ2-7,.,TRBD1,TRBV27,CASSLTGKSYEQYF,TGTGCCAGCAGTTTGACAGGGAAATCCTACGAGCAGTACTTC
TRBJ2-3,.,.,TRBV11-2,CASSLRGRAKVDTQYF,TGTGCCAGCAGCTTAAGGGGCAGGGCAAAAGTAGATACGCAGTATTTT
TRBJ2-2,.,.,TRBV9,CASSVAREPRPYTGELFF,TGTGCCAGCAGCGTAGCTCGGGAACCAAGGCCTTACACCGGGGAGCTGTTTTTT
TRBJ2-3,.,TRBD2,TRBV2,CARSGGVGVTQYF,TGTGCCAGGAGCGGGGGGGTTGGGGTTACGCAGTATTTT
TRBJ1-1,few,.,TRBV6-6,CASQLNTEAFF,TGTGCCAGCCAATTGAACACTGAAGCTTTCTTT
TRBJ1-5,once,TRBD1,TRBV27,CASSLGSGQGQPQHF,TGTGCCAGCAGTTTAGGGTCGGGACAGGGTCAGCCCCAGCATTTT
TRBJ2-7,.,.,TRBV9,CASSVRPLGAYEQYF,TGTGCCAGCAGCGTTCGACCCCTCGGGGCCTACGAGCAGTACTTC
TRBJ2-7,.,.,TRBV6-6,CASSYPEGDEQYF,TGTGCCAGCAGTTACCCCGAAGGGGACGAGCAGTACTTC
TRBJ2-7,.,TRBD2,TRBV4-1,CASSQRGREGSYEQYF,TGCGCCAGCAGCCAAAGGGGGCGGGAGGGCTCCTACGAGCAGTACTTC
TRBJ2-7,.,.,TRBV14,CASSQVGGPPEQYF,TGTGCCAGCAGCCAAGTGGGCGGGCCACCGGAACAGTACTTC
TRBJ2-7,.,TRBD2,TRBV6-5,CASSSLTSGSYEQYF,TGTGCCAGCAGTTCACTCACAAGCGGGAGTTACGAGCAGTACTTC
TRBJ2-2,.,TRBD2,TRBV19,CASSIAEGRVSTGELFF,TGTGCCAGTAGTATTGCAGAAGGGAGGGTTAGCACCGGGGAGCTGTTTTTT
TRBJ2-7,.,.,TRBV6-1,CASSERRRKSDSYEQYF,TGTGCCAGCAGTGAAAGGCGGAGGAAATCCGACTCCTACGAGCAGTACTTC
TRBJ1-5,.,.,TRBV6-5,CASRQGFEGNQPQHF,TGTGCCAGCAGGCAGGGTTTTGAGGGCAATCAGCCCCAGCATTTT
TRBJ2-1,.,.,TRBV29-1,CSVGGNEQFF,TGCAGCGTTGGCGGGAATGAGCAGTTCTTC
TRBJ1-5,.,.,TRBV28,CASSNRDGQPQHF,TGTGCCAGCAGCAACAGGGATGGGCAGCCCCAGCATTTT
TRBJ2-6,.,TRBD1,TRBV5-5,CASSAGTGNSGANVLTF,TGTGCCAGCAGCGCCGGGACAGGGAACTCTGGGGCCAACGTCCTGACTTTC
TRBJ1-1,.,TRBD1,TRBV5-6,CASSSVGWGQKNTEAFF,TGTGCCAGCAGCTCCGTTGGTTGGGGACAGAAGAACACTGAAGCTTTCTTT
TRBJ2-7,.,.,TRBV29-1,CSVASSSSYEQYF,TGCAGCGTTGCCTCCTCGAGCTCCTACGAGCAGTACTTC
TRBJ2-1,.,TRBD1,TRBV7-3,CASSQTTDRDEVDEQFF,TGTGCCAGCAGCCAAACCACCGACAGGGACGAGGTAGATGAGCAGTTCTTC
TRBJ2-5,few,.,TRBV28,CASSLFIRQDQETQYF,TGTGCCAGCAGTTTGTTTATACGACAGGATCAAGAGACCCAGTACTTC
TRBJ1-2,.,TRBD1,TRBV30,CAGSTGEYGYTF,TGTGCCGGATCAACAGGGGAGTATGGCTACACCTTC
TRBJ1-2,.,TRBD1,TRBV10-3,CAIRGTGIPYGYTF,TGTGCCATCAGGGGGACAGGGATCCCCTATGGCTACACCTTC
TRBJ2-3,.,.,TRBV9,CASSVGALRGDTQYF,TGTGCCAGCAGCGTAGGGGCCCTACGTGGAGATACGCAGTATTTT
TRBJ2-3,.,TRBD1,TRBV27,CATHPGTGLTDTQYF,TGTGCCACCCACCCCGGGACAGGCCTCACAGATACGCAGTATTTT
TRBJ2-2,.,.,TRBV7-9,CASRLQGSGTGELFF,TGTGCCAGCAGGCTACAGGGATCGGGGACCGGGGAGCTGTTTTTT
TRBJ2-1,.,TRBD2,TRBV19,CASSAKWALISGGSYNEQFF,TGTGCCAGTAGTGCGAAGTGGGCCCTTATTAGCGGGGGCTCCTACAATGAGCAGTTCTTC
TRBJ2-1,once,TRBD2,TRBV15,CATSSGRASWNEQFF,TGTGCCACCAGCAGCGGGAGGGCAAGCTGGAATGAGCAGTTCTTC
TRBJ2-3,.,TRBD2,TRBV5-1,CASSLTGGRTDTQYF,TGCGCCAGCAGCTTGACGGGAGGGCGCACAGATACGCAGTATTTT
TRBJ2-7,.,.,TRBV9,CASSAGDTTYEQYF,TGTGCCAGCAGCGCCGGGGACACAACCTACGAGCAGTACTTC
TRBJ1-1,.,TRBD1,TRBV25-1,CASSESGTGDTEAFF,TGTGCCAGCAGTGAATCCGGGACAGGGGACACTGAAGCTTTCTTT
TRBJ1-1,.,.,TRBV5-1,CASSSIGNRVTEAFF,TGCGCCAGCAGCAGTATAGGAAACAGGGTGACTGAAGCTTTCTTT
TRBJ2-3,.,.,TRBV19,CASSGGVTDTQYF,TGTGCCAGTAGTGGCGGGGTGACAGATACGCAGTATTTT
TRBJ2-3,.,.,TRBV10-3,CAISDPGTDTQYF,TGTGCCATCAGTGATCCGGGCACAGATACGCAGTATTTT
TRBJ2-5,.,.,TRBV30,CAWTPGLAETQYF,TGTGCCTGGACCCCAGGGTTAGCAGAGACCCAGTACTTC